The 20 T cell receptor beta chains below were found in one sample sequenced in a study of T cell responses to AZD1222 COVID-19 vaccine. Data came from immunoSEQ multiplex PCR; TCRdb stores just in-frame clones and leaves some out. In the table there are 65,000 to 85,000 clones, under 90% of which are singletons. The source material was peripheral blood, sampled on day 0 of AZD1222 vaccination. These receptors originate from an adult in good health.

The chain combines TRBV19 with TRBJ1-1; D gene uncertain. The germline V and J ends were trimmed by 7 bases and 5 bases, with 11 bases remaining between them. The V gene's germline CDR1 is LNHDA and CDR2 SQIVND (reference sequence). The CDR3 has 12 residues. The chain's CDR3 is CASTMGITEAFF. The CDR3 DNA is TGTGCCAGTACCATGGGGATTACTGAAGCTTTCTTT.

About this clone: This specimen includes other DNA sequences encoding the same CDR3. The chain uses TRBV2 and TRBJ1-2; D may be TRBD1 (5 bases). The V gene lost 5 bases and the J gene lost 2 bases, with 9 bases spanning the gap. CDR3 length: 13 residues. The germline gives CDR1 SNHLY, CDR2 FYNNEI. CDR3 in DNA: TGTGCCAGCAGTAAAGACAGCAACTATGGCTACACCTTC. Protein: CASSKDSNYGYTF.

A remark on this clone: The same CDR3 arises from other DNA sequences in this sample as well. CDR3 protein: CSANTVYGYTF. CDR3 nucleotide sequence: TGCAGTGCTAATACAGTTTATGGCTACACCTTC. This chain joins TRBV20-1 and TRBJ1-2; D not resolved. Germline CDR1 DFQATT, CDR2 SNEGSKA (reference sequence). V was pared by 4 bases and J by 5 bases, with 8 bases between. There are 11 residues in the CDR3.

The chain carries TRBV9 and TRBJ2-7, with D possibly TRBD2 on 6 matching bases. CDR1 is SGDLS, CDR2 YYNGEE, per germline. The V end lost 0 bases, the J end lost 7 bases, and 11 bases lay between the germline ends. The CDR3 totals 13 residues. This CDR3 reads CASSVAEGWEQYF. The DNA for the CDR3 is TGTGCCAGCAGCGTAGCGGAGGGTTGGGAGCAGTACTTC.

The gene calls are TRBV6-2 or TRBV6-3 and TRBJ1-1, with D possibly being TRBD1 (6 bases). The CDR3 has 18 residues. V was clipped by 0 bases and J by 1 base, with 18 bases between them. Germline CDR1 MNHEY, CDR2 SVGEGT. The CDR3 is CASSYSRSWGLRNTEAFF. The DNA of the CDR3 is TGTGCCAGCAGTTACTCGAGGAGTTGGGGGCTGAGGAACACTGAAGCTTTCTTT.

The V call is TRBV5-6, the J call TRBJ2-2; D unresolved. Per the germline V gene, CDR1 is SGHDT and CDR2 is YYEEEE. Trimming removed 2 bases from V and 5 bases from J, with 10 bases in between. The CDR3 covers 14 residues. CDR3: CASSLGTFTGELFF. CDR3 sequence (DNA): TGTGCCAGCAGCTTAGGAACTTTTACCGGGGAGCTGTTTTTT.

The chain couples TRBV28 to TRBJ1-1; TRBD1 matches at 7 bases. The trim removed 8 bases at V and 4 bases at J, leaving 13 bases unmatched. The germline gives CDR1 MDHEN, CDR2 SYDVKM. This CDR3 is built from 15 residues. CDR3 residues: CASGLLRQGATEAFF. The CDR3 nucleotides are TGTGCCAGCGGCCTGCTGAGACAGGGAGCCACTGAAGCTTTCTTT.

V gene TRBV28 combines with J gene TRBJ1-1; maybe TRBD1 (6 bases). Per the germline V gene, CDR1 is MDHEN and CDR2 is SYDVKM. The V and J ends lost 5 bases and 8 bases respectively, with 18 bases between them. The length of the CDR3 is 14 residues. The CDR3 nucleotides read TGTGCCAGCAGTCTACCGACAGGAAGCAAGGAAGCTTTCTTT. Translating it yields CASSLPTGSKEAFF.

This chain uses TRBV5-1 with TRBJ1-4, with TRBD1 matching 9 bases. The J segment lost 6 bases and the V segment lost 4 bases, leaving 7 bases of the junction unmatched. The CDR3 loop spans 15 amino acids. Germline-derived CDR1 and CDR2 are SGHRS and YFSETQ. The CDR3 region is CASSPMTGGDEKLFF. The CDR3 region has the DNA TGCGCCAGCAGCCCAATGACAGGGGGAGATGAAAAACTGTTTTTT.

The rearrangement joins TRBV7-2 to TRBJ2-3; unclear D gene. This CDR3 has 13 amino acids. The germline V gene encodes CDR1 SGHTA and CDR2 FQGNSA. With 4 bases removed from V and 5 bases from J, the gap between germline ends came to 10 bases. CDR3 bases: TGTGCCAGCAGCTCTTCCACGAAAGATACGCAGTATTTT. Amino acids: CASSSSTKDTQYF.

The V call is TRBV6-5, the J call TRBJ1-5, with D hard to call. The V gene lost 4 bases and the J gene lost 6 bases, with 10 bases spanning the gap. This CDR3 is 13 amino acids long. Germline V gene data show CDR1 as MNHEY and CDR2 as SVGAGI. CDR3 nucleotide sequence: TGTGCCAGCAGTTCCGCGGGTGGTCAGCCCCAGCATTTT. Amino acids: CASSSAGGQPQHF.

The CDR3, as DNA: TGTGCCAGCTCATCCGGACAGGGGAGCACAGATACGCAGTATTTT. Residues: CASSSGQGSTDTQYF. The gene calls are TRBV18 and TRBJ2-3; TRBD1 matches at 9 bases. CDR3 length: 15 residues. V was pared by 5 bases and J by 0 bases, with 3 bases of the junction left unmatched. Germline CDR1 KGHSH, CDR2 LQKENI. The whole variable domain, remainder taken from reference TRBV18 and TRBJ2-3, is NAGVMQNPRHLVRRRGQEARLRCSPMKGHSHVYWYRQLPEEGLKFMVYLQKENIIDESGMPKERFSAEFPKEGPSILRIQQVVRGDSAAYFCASSSGQGSTDTQYFGPGTRLTVL.

The chain combines TRBV18 with TRBJ1-1; D uncertain. V lost 1 base and J 3 bases, leaving 15 bases between the germline ends. The CDR3 totals 16 residues. Germline CDR1 and CDR2: KGHSH and LQKENI. The CDR3 DNA follows: TGTGCCAGCTCACCACAACGTAGGGTTTCCGACACTGAAGCTTTCTTT. Translating gives CASSPQRRVSDTEAFF.

CDR3 in DNA: TGTGCCAGCAGTTACTACTCCGGGGGGCGAAACGAGCAGTACTTC. It yields the protein CASSYYSGGRNEQYF. This rearrangement joins TRBV27 to TRBJ2-7, with D perhaps matching TRBD2 (7 bases). Germline lookup yields CDR1 MNHEY and CDR2 SMNVEV (reference sequence). Trimming removed 4 bases at V and 5 bases at J, with 18 bases between. The CDR3 is 15 residues long.

This chain uses TRBV19 with TRBJ1-2; weak D call: TRBD1 (5 bases). CDR3 length: 15 residues. Trimming left V 3 bases short and J 7 bases short, with 18 bases between. Germline values: CDR1 LNHDA, CDR2 SQIVND (reference sequence). CDR3 region: CASSMRGELDIGYTF. The CDR3 DNA is TGTGCCAGTAGTATGCGGGGGGAATTGGATATTGGCTACACCTTC.

V and J are TRBV7-3 and TRBJ2-1, with 11 bases identical to TRBD1. V lost 4 bases to trimming and J lost 6 bases; unmatched junction nucleotides: 8. The CDR3 has 16 amino acids. Germline CDR1 SGHTA, CDR2 FQGTGA. The CDR3 here is CASSSDRDRGGNEQFF. CDR3 nucleotide sequence: TGTGCCAGCAGCTCCGACAGGGACAGGGGGGGCAATGAGCAGTTCTTC.

The rearrangement uses TRBV5-4 and TRBJ2-6; D is unresolved. This CDR3 is 15 amino acids long. Germline CDR1 SGHNT, CDR2 YYREEE (reference sequence). The ends were cut back, 2 bases at V and 0 bases at J, with 6 bases in the middle. CDR3 sequence reads: CASSLATSGANVLTF. The CDR3 nucleotides read TGTGCCAGCAGCTTAGCAACCTCTGGGGCCAACGTCCTGACTTTC.

The chain carries TRBV4-3 and TRBJ1-6, with D uncertain. CDR1 and CDR2 from the germline V gene are LGHNA and YSLEER. The CDR3 is 14 residues long. Trimming removed 0 bases at V and 10 bases at J, with 10 bases between. The CDR3 sequence: CASSQERSASPLHF. In DNA form, the CDR3 reads TGCGCCAGCAGCCAAGAAAGGTCGGCATCACCCCTCCACTTT.

V usage is TRBV7-2 and J usage is TRBJ1-5; TRBD1 is a possible D gene (5 bases). V was shortened by 1 base and J by 4 bases, with 11 bases between the two germline ends. Germline V gene lookup returns CDR1 SGHTA and CDR2 FQGNSA. The CDR3 is made up of 15 amino acids. The CDR3 nucleotides are TGTGCCAGCAGCTTAGGTTGGGGCAATAATCAGCCCCAGCATTTT. Protein product: CASSLGWGNNQPQHF.

V and J are TRBV5-1 and TRBJ1-2; D perhaps matches TRBD1 (5 bases). With 2 bases removed from V and 5 bases from J, the gap between germline ends came to 19 bases. The CDR3 is 16 amino acids. Germline V lookup: CDR1 SGHRS, CDR2 YFSETQ. CDR3 sequence reads: CASSFRSGRASYGYTF. In DNA, the CDR3 is TGCGCCAGCAGCTTTCGGTCGGGACGGGCAAGTTATGGCTACACCTTC.